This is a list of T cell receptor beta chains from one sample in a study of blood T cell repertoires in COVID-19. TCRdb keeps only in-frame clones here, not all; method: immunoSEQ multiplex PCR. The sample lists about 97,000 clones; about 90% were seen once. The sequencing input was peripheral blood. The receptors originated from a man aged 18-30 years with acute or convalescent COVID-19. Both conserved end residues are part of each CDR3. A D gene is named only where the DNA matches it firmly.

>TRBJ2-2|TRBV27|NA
TGTGCCAGCACTTCACGGGAGAGGTACACCGGGGAGCTGTTTTTT
CASTSRERYTGELFF
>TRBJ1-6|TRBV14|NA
TGTGCCAGCAGCCAGGGGCAGAGCTCCTATAATTCACCCCTCCACTTT
CASSQGQSSYNSPLHF
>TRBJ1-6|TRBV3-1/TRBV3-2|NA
TGTGCCAGCAGCCAAGATTTGGCTTGGACAGCCTATAATTCACCCCTCCACTTT
CASSQDLAWTAYNSPLHF
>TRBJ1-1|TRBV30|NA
TGTGCCTGGACCCTCCAGGGGAACACTGAAGCTTTCTTT
CAWTLQGNTEAFF
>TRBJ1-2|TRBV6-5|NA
TGTGCCAGCCCACCTCGAGCAGGTGGTGGCTACACCTTC
CASPPRAGGGYTF
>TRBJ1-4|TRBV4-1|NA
TGCGCCAGCAGCCAAGATAGTCGGCGGCAAGAAAAACTGTTTTTT
CASSQDSRRQEKLFF
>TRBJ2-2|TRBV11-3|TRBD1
TGTGCCAGCAGGGTCGGGACAGGGGACACCGGGGAGCTGTTTTTT
CASRVGTGDTGELFF
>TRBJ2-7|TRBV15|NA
TGTGCCACCAGCAGAGATGTGGCCAACCACTACGAGCAGTACTTC
CATSRDVANHYEQYF
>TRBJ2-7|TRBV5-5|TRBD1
TGTGCCAGCAGCAGGACAGGGTGGGCCTCCTACGAGCAGTACTTC
CASSRTGWASYEQYF
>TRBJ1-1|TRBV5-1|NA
TGCGCCAGCAGCACGACATCAGGCTCCTTTGAAGCTTTCTTT
CASSTTSGSFEAFF
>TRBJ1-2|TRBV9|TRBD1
TGTGCCAGCAGCGTGGACCGTTGGACAGGAGGGGGCTACACCTTC
CASSVDRWTGGGYTF
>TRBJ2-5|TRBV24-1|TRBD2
TGTGCCACCAGGGATACTAAACCGGGACTAGCGAAGGAGACCCAGTACTTC
CATRDTKPGLAKETQYF
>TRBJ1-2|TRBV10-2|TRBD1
TGCGCCAGCAGTGAAGGGACAGGGCCCTATGGCTACACCTTC
CASSEGTGPYGYTF
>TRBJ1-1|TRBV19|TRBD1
TGTGCCAGTAGGATAACGGGACAGGTTCGTGTCACTGAAGCTTTCTTT
CASRITGQVRVTEAFF
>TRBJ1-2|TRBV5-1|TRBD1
TGCGCCAGCAGCCGGGACAGGGCCGGAAACTATGGCTACACCTTC
CASSRDRAGNYGYTF
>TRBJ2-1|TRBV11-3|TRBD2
TGTGCCAGCTCCCCAGCGGGAGCTGAGCAGTTCTTC
CASSPAGAEQFF
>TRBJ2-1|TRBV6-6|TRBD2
TGTGCCAGCAGTCTCTGGCGGGAGGGCCTCAATGAGCAGTTCTTC
CASSLWREGLNEQFF
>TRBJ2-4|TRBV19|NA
TGTGCCAGTAGTAACGCAGGGGAAAACATTCAGTACTTC
CASSNAGENIQYF
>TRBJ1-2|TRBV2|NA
TGTGCCAGCACTCGGGGGGATTATGGCTACACCTTC
CASTRGDYGYTF
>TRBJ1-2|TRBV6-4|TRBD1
TGTGCCAGCAGTGACTCGTCAGGGGGCCGCTATGGCTACACCTTC
CASSDSSGGRYGYTF
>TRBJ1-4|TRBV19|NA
TGTGCCAGTCGCGGGAATTCTAATGAAAAACTGTTTTTT
CASRGNSNEKLFF
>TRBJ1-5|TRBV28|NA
TGTGCCAGCAGTTTAGGCTCTCAGCCCCAGCATTTT
CASSLGSQPQHF
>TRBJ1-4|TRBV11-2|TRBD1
TGTGCCAGCAGCTACGGACAGGGGAGGGTCAAAGAAAAACTGTTTTTT
CASSYGQGRVKEKLFF
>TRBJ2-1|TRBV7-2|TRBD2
TGTGCCAGCAGGCGGCGACTAGCGGGAAGTCTGAATGAGCAGTTCTTC
CASRRRLAGSLNEQFF
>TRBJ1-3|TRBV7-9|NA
TGTGCCAGCAGCTTAGCGGGACACAAGAACTCTGGAAACACCATATATTTT
CASSLAGHKNSGNTIYF
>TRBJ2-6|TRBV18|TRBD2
TGTGCCAGCTCACTAGCGGGGAACTCTGGGGCCAACGTCCTGACTTTC
CASSLAGNSGANVLTF
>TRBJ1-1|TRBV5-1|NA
TGCGCCAGCAGCTTGGGAGGTGGCACTGAAGCTTTCTTT
CASSLGGGTEAFF
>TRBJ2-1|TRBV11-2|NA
TGTGCCAGCAGCTTAGGGGATCTGGGAGGTGAGCAGTTCTTC
CASSLGDLGGEQFF
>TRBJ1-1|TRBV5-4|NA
TGTGCCAGCAGCAAAATTATCTCCTCGAACACTGAAGCTTTCTTT
CASSKIISSNTEAFF